This T cell receptor (beta chain) was sequenced in a study of beta chain features in type 1 diabetes. Sequenced material consisted of expressed TCRB transcripts (all of the isolated RNA was reverse transcribed). The data were produced by immunoSEQ multiplex PCR, yet TCRdb's version contains in-frame clones alone and is incomplete. The repertoire holds 600,000 or so clones, roughly 12% seen once, with 0.09% to 0.15% in the top ten. V shed 0 bases and J shed 3 bases, with 11 bases lying between them. Looked up from germline, CDR1 is ENHRY and CDR2 is SYGVKD. The CDR3 runs to 15 residues. Regarding this clone: Its specificity is unknown.

Broader study findings: Moderate yet significant TCRB CDR3 shortening was seen in Type 1 diabetes patients in all four CD4+ subsets.

J is TRBJ1-2 and V is TRBV10-3; no clear D gene. The clonotype was recovered from a young man with type 1 diabetes. Material: naive CD4+ T cells from blood. The chain's CDR3 is CAISESASADYGYTF. As DNA, the CDR3 is TGTGCCATCAGTGAGTCAGCCTCGGCGGACTATGGCTACACCTTC.